This T cell receptor beta chain was sequenced in a study of blood T cell repertoires in COVID-19. Background on the study: The United States, Italy and Spain supplied acute and convalescent COVID-19 samples.

Under the authors' procedure: Cell counts per sample came from amplifying reference gene primers. Only in-frame clones appear in the TCRdb table, and some are missing; sequencing was by immunoSEQ multiplex PCR. V, J and clone size are those of that table, while D and trimming were read from the DNA. This sample has 250,000 to 300,000 clones, with approximately 90% found just once. The CDR3 has 16 residues. V lost 3 bases and J lost 5; bases outside the gene matches: 8. Per germline, CDR1 MGHDK and CDR2 SYGVNS. This TCR came from a woman aged 40 to 50 with acute or convalescent COVID-19. Sample: peripheral blood. The chain recombines TRBV25-1 with TRBJ1-1; 11 positions match TRBD1. CDR3 nucleotides: TGTGCCAGCAGTGATTCCGGACAGGGGGCGAGAACTGAAGCTTTCTTT. This codes for CASSDSGQGARTEAFF. The full variable domain, completed using reference TRBV25-1 and TRBJ1-1, is EADIYQTPRYLVIGTGKKITLECSQTMGHDKMYWYQQDPGMELHLIHYSYGVNSTEKGDLSSESTVSRIRTEHFPLTLESARPSHTSQYLCASSDSGQGARTEAFFGQGTRLTVV.